This T cell receptor (beta chain) is drawn from a study of CD8 T cells in ankylosing spondylitis. As to this clonotype: The antigen remains unidentified.

The CDR3 totals 14 residues. CDR1 and CDR2 from the germline V gene are SGHTA and FQGNSA. V shed 5 bases and J shed 0 bases, with 8 bases lying between them. From the 5' RACE reads, TCRdb called clonotypes with MiXCR, one entry per CDR3 protein. The sample has about 840,000 distinct CDR3 sequences, 12% seen once. Study findings and constraints: Within ankylosing spondylitis blood, a TCR beta motif made up of several highly homologous variants appeared to be characteristic.

This rearrangement joins TRBV7-2 to TRBJ2-1; D is uncertain. Source material: blood, either unsorted or a sorted T cell fraction (not recorded which). This clonotype was obtained from a male donor with ankylosing spondylitis. CDR3 in amino acids: CASSAHSSYNEQFF. The CDR3 DNA follows: TGTGCCAGCAGCGCACATAGCTCCTACAATGAGCAGTTCTTC.